This T cell receptor beta chain was recovered during a study of Graves' ophthalmopathy and Graves' hyperthyroidism. Study results and limitations: Blood also contained most of the expanded thyroid clonotypes above 0.001 frequency. Discriminating ophthalmopathy from stable hyperthyroidism, a 13-signature model attained a sensitivity of 85% to 90% and a specificity of 80% to 82%.

This clonotype was picked up many times. Its matching antigen is unknown. Patients were excluded if they had other autoimmune diseases or uncontrolled infections, and likewise if pregnancy or lactation applied. This CDR3 is built from 13 residues. Germline trimming cut 6 bases from V and 5 bases from J; bases unmatched to any gene: 5. Transcripts of RNA were the source for amplifying TCR beta CDR3 regions. First-round RT-PCR with HTBI primers preceded a second-round multiplex PCR. Each CDR3 protein gets one entry after TCRdb re-called the multiplex PCR reads with MiXCR. The table lists 680,000 or so distinct CDR3 sequences, roughly 20% of them singletons, with 7.1% in the top ten.

This clonotype originated in a woman under 30 with stable Graves' hyperthyroidism. Some clones in this sample may be carry-over from other donors' samples. Sequenced sample: peripheral blood. The rearrangement links TRBV12-3 or TRBV12-4 to TRBJ1-1; 8 bases match TRBD1. The CDR3 region has the DNA TGTGCCAGCAGGCAGACAGGGGAAACTGAAGCTTTCTTT. Protein sequence: CASRQTGETEAFF.